Each of the 21 T cell receptor beta chains below was sequenced from the same sample in a study of cytomegalovirus exposure and HLA in healthy donors. Repertoires were generated with immunoSEQ multiplex PCR, while TCRdb's copy carries only in-frame clones and drops some. The sample shows roughly 200,000 clones, approximately 78% of them seen only once. The sequenced material came from PBMCs. The source is a woman under 40 in good health and CMV-seronegative.

The chain has TRBV5-6 and TRBJ2-4; TRBD1 might be the D (6 bases). Germline lookup yields CDR1 SGHDT and CDR2 YYEEEE. V lost 4 bases to trimming and J lost 6 bases, with 17 bases between them. CDR3 length: 15 residues. The CDR3 here is CASSPGRPRGNIQYF. The CDR3 DNA reads TGTGCCAGCAGCCCGGGACGGCCCAGGGGAAACATTCAGTACTTC.

The table lists this clone with a few counts. The chain is built from TRBV6-5 and TRBJ1-1; no reliable D call. The V and J ends lost 11 bases and 3 bases respectively, with 19 bases between them. The CDR3 extends over 14 amino acids. The germline V gene encodes CDR1 MNHEY and CDR2 SVGAGI. CDR3 in DNA: TGTGCCGGCGAATCAACCCCGGCGGACACTGAAGCTTTCTTT. Its translation: CAGESTPADTEAFF.

The gene calls are TRBV2 and TRBJ1-5; TRBD1 might be the D (6 bases). The germline V and J ends were trimmed by 4 bases and 4 bases, with 11 bases remaining between them. This CDR3 has 14 amino acids. Germline V lookup: CDR1 SNHLY, CDR2 FYNNEI. For the CDR3, the DNA is TGTGCCAGCAGTGGGGGACACCCAAATCAGCCCCAGCATTTT. Translation: CASSGGHPNQPQHF.

The chain joins TRBV5-1 to TRBJ1-2; 12 bases fit TRBD1. The CDR3 covers 15 residues. V trimming: 3 bases; J trimming: 8 bases; junction bases outside the gene matches: 8. Looked up from germline, CDR1 is SGHRS and CDR2 is YFSETQ. CDR3 bases: TGCGCCAGCAGCTGGAACGACGGGACAGGGGGCGGCTACACCTTC. Translation: CASSWNDGTGGGYTF.

The J gene is TRBJ2-3, the V gene TRBV19, with D tentatively TRBD1 (5 bases). Trimming stripped 4 bases from V and 1 base from J, with 12 bases between. Per germline, CDR1 LNHDA and CDR2 SQIVND (reference sequence). This CDR3 comprises 15 residues. The CDR3 DNA reads TGTGCCAGTAGTACTGGGATAGGGGGCACAGATACGCAGTATTTT. This translates into CASSTGIGGTDTQYF.

The chain links TRBV21-1 to TRBJ2-5; the table's TRBD2 call for D was not verified on the DNA. TRBV21-1 is given as a pseudogene. CDR3 length: 11 residues. As DNA, the CDR3 is TGTGCCAGCAGCCGTCAAGAGACCCAGTACTTC. As protein: CASSRQETQYF.

With respect to this clone: Different DNA sequences within this sample yield the same CDR3. The chain joins TRBV7-9 to TRBJ2-7; D is unclear. Trimming took off 5 bases at V and 5 bases at J, with 10 bases between the two ends. This CDR3 comprises 12 residues. The germline CDR1 and CDR2 sequences are SEHNR and FQNEAQ (reference sequence). The CDR3 nucleotides are TGTGCCAGCAGCCTAAGTTCGGACGAGCAGTACTTC. Residues: CASSLSSDEQYF.

The rearrangement joins TRBV6-1 to TRBJ2-5; perhaps TRBD2 as D (6 bases). Germline CDR1 reads MNHNS; CDR2 reads SASEGT. Trimming took off 8 bases at V and 1 base at J, with 8 bases between the two ends. The CDR3 is made up of 12 amino acids. The CDR3 bases are TGTGCCAGCGTCGGGGGCCAAGAGACCCAGTACTTC. Its protein is CASVGGQETQYF.

The chain carries TRBV9 and TRBJ2-5; D not resolved. The CDR3 has 13 amino acids. The V gene lost 0 bases and the J gene lost 5 bases, with 8 bases spanning the gap. From germline, CDR1 is SGDLS and CDR2 YYNGEE. This chain's CDR3 is CASSVDPRETQYF. In DNA, the CDR3 is TGTGCCAGCAGCGTAGACCCCAGGGAGACCCAGTACTTC.

The CDR3 spells CASSSDRGPRGETQYF. In nucleotides, the CDR3 is TGTGCCAGCAGCTCCGACAGGGGGCCACGGGGGGAGACCCAGTACTTC. The chain employs TRBV5-6 and TRBJ2-5, with 10 nucleotides matching TRBD1. Germline loops: CDR1 SGHDT, CDR2 YYEEEE. After removal of 3 bases from V and 5 bases from J, the junction contained 10 bases not matched to a gene. The CDR3 is made up of 16 amino acids. The whole variable domain, remainder taken from reference TRBV5-6 and TRBJ2-5, is DAGVTQSPTHLIKTRGQQVTLRCSPKSGHDTVSWYQQALGQGPQFIFQYYEEEERQRGNFPDRFSGHQFPNYSSELNVNALLLGDSALYLCASSSDRGPRGETQYFGPGTRLLVL.

The chain is built from TRBV6-5 and TRBJ1-2; 9 nucleotides line up with TRBD1. The CDR3 is 14 amino acids. V lost 2 bases to trimming and J lost 7 bases; unmatched junction nucleotides: 5. CDR1 and CDR2 from the germline V gene are MNHEY and SVGAGI. CDR3 sequence: CASSYGTGSSGYTF. As DNA, the CDR3 is TGTGCCAGCAGTTACGGGACAGGGAGCTCTGGCTACACCTTC.

This clone was detected a few times. The rearrangement links TRBV28 to TRBJ2-4; D is unclear. Germline V gives CDR1 MDHEN, CDR2 SYDVKM. The CDR3 covers 15 residues. V lost 5 bases and J lost 0, with 11 bases in between. CDR3 sequence: CASSPTRLAKNIQYF. The CDR3 region has the DNA TGTGCCAGCAGTCCTACTCGGTTAGCCAAAAACATTCAGTACTTC.

The chain couples TRBV11-2 to TRBJ2-7, with 9 bases aligning to TRBD1. After removal of 6 bases from V and 5 bases from J, the junction contained 11 bases not matched to a gene. Germline V lookup: CDR1 SGHAT, CDR2 FQNNGV. The CDR3 is made up of 15 amino acids. Here the CDR3 reads CASRYPGQGHNEQYF. DNA for the CDR3: TGTGCCAGCAGGTACCCGGGACAGGGCCATAACGAGCAGTACTTC.

The chain recombines TRBV29-1 with TRBJ2-7; the D gene is possibly TRBD1 (5 bases). The V and J ends lost 7 bases and 2 bases respectively, with 9 bases between them. Germline values: CDR1 SQVTM, CDR2 ANQGSEA. This CDR3 contains 11 residues. The DNA for the CDR3 is TGCAGCGGTGGACACCCCTACGAGCAGTACTTC. This codes for CSGGHPYEQYF.

V usage is TRBV18 and J usage is TRBJ1-5; tentatively, D is TRBD1 (6 bases). V was shortened by 2 bases and J by 4 bases, with 18 bases between the two germline ends. CDR1 is KGHSH, CDR2 LQKENI, per germline. The CDR3 is 17 amino acids. The CDR3 reads CASSPLGRGAVNQPQHF. For the CDR3, the DNA is TGTGCCAGCTCACCATTAGGCAGGGGCGCAGTAAATCAGCCCCAGCATTTT.

In this sample, this clone turned up once. The CDR3 bases are TGCGCCAGCAGCCCGGGACTAGCGGGGGACAATGAGCAGTTCTTC. Translation: CASSPGLAGDNEQFF. J is TRBJ2-1 and V is TRBV4-1, with 14 positions matching TRBD2. CDR1 and CDR2 from the germline V gene are MGHRA and YSYEKL. The CDR3 contains 15 residues. J lost 5 bases, V lost 4 bases, and 1 base had no gene match.

The V gene is TRBV30, the J gene TRBJ2-5, with D perhaps TRBD2 (7 bases). Germline CDR1 reads GTSNPN; CDR2 reads SVGIG (reference sequence). The CDR3 loop spans 13 amino acids. V lost 6 bases to trimming and J lost 1 base, with 12 bases between them. Here the CDR3 reads CACQGRAQETQYF. CDR3 sequence (DNA): TGTGCCTGCCAGGGGAGGGCCCAAGAGACCCAGTACTTC.

This clone has a count of ten or more. This rearrangement joins TRBV7-2 to TRBJ2-7; 7 bases map to TRBD2. Looked up from germline, CDR1 is SGHTA and CDR2 is FQGNSA. V lost 0 bases and J lost 4; bases outside the gene matches: 6. The CDR3 spans 15 residues. The CDR3 nucleotides are TGTGCCAGCAGCTTAGCGGGAGGGCAAACGTACGAGCAGTACTTC. Its protein product is CASSLAGGQTYEQYF.

The J gene is TRBJ2-3, the V gene TRBV4-1; TRBD2 aligns across 16 bases. This CDR3 region has 18 residues. Germline CDR1 reads MGHRA; CDR2 reads YSYEKL. V was pared by 4 bases and J by 5 bases, with 9 bases of the junction left unmatched. The CDR3 nucleotides read TGCGCCAGCAGCCCAGGGACTAGCGGGGGGGGTGCTGGAGATACGCAGTATTTT. It is translated as CASSPGTSGGGAGDTQYF.

The chain links TRBV6-6 to TRBJ2-1, with D possibly being TRBD2 (6 bases). The germline V and J ends were trimmed by 6 bases and 1 base, with 16 bases remaining between them. The CDR3 runs to 16 residues. Germline V gene data show CDR1 as MNHNY and CDR2 as SVGAGI (reference sequence). DNA for the CDR3: TGTGCCAGCAGATCTTTGGGGGACTCGTCCTACAATGAGCAGTTCTTC. It is translated as CASRSLGDSSYNEQFF.

The J gene is TRBJ2-1, the V gene TRBV6-1; D uncertain. The CDR3 sequence is 15 residues long. Germline V gene data show CDR1 as MNHNS and CDR2 as SASEGT. V was clipped by 9 bases and J by 0 bases, with 15 bases between them. The DNA of the CDR3 is TGTGCCAGTAAAGAAACGCATAGCTCCTACAATGAGCAGTTCTTC. Translation gives CASKETHSSYNEQFF.